What follows is one TCR beta chain and its context. Its specificity is not known. Donors comprised only Caucasian adults living in Nashville, Tennessee. Germline V gives CDR1 LGHNA, CDR2 YSLEER. Trimming removed 4 bases at V and 7 bases at J, with 17 bases between. This CDR3 has 15 residues. Sequenced by immunoSEQ multiplex PCR; TCRdb stores in-frame clones only, minus some. The sample has more than 1.2 million clones, approximately 98.5% seen once. The record originates from a study of shared clonotypes between healthy human individuals. Notes on the study in general: It was the few donors that limited the genetic and exposure-history diversity represented. For naive CD4 cells, approximately 5% of clonotypes were shared across a handful of donors.

The specimen sequenced was naive CD4+ T cells sorted from blood. The subset was: CD45RA+ positively selected. The sequence derives from a man aged 25 to 40 in good health. V and J are TRBV4-3 and TRBJ2-1; D tentatively reads TRBD1 or TRBD2 (6 bases each). DNA of the CDR3: TGCGCCAGCAGCCGAGGGGGGTCAGCGGGTAATGAGCAGTTCTTC. Protein sequence: CASSRGGSAGNEQFF.